This T cell receptor (beta chain) was captured by sequencing in a study of shared clonotypes between healthy human individuals. Sequenced by immunoSEQ multiplex PCR; TCRdb stores in-frame clones only, minus some. The sample contains around 600,000 clones, 97% of which appear only once. Per germline, CDR1 SNHLY and CDR2 FYNNEI. The CDR3 covers 14 residues. V was shortened by 4 bases and J by 0 bases, with 7 bases between the two germline ends. This sequence was found in a woman aged 25-40 years in good health. Sequencing input: naive CD4+ T cells sorted from blood. The subset here: CD45RA+ positively selected. This chain joins TRBV2 and TRBJ2-1, with D uncertain. Here the CDR3 reads CASSARSSYNEQFF. The CDR3 DNA reads TGTGCCAGCAGTGCGCGGAGCTCCTACAATGAGCAGTTCTTC.